The 32 T cell receptor beta chains below all came from one sample that was sequenced in a study of breast tumors, draining lymph nodes, adjacent tissues. Samples came from axillary lymph nodes draining the breast cancer. Via MiXCR, TCRdb re-called the multiplex PCR reads, giving one row per CDR3 protein. The table lists tens of thousands of distinct CDR3 sequences, around 28% of them singletons. The specimen was axillary lymph node tissue. These receptors all stem from a female donor with breast cancer. Some clones in this sample may be carry-over from other donors' samples.

This clonotype occurred many times. This chain links TRBV20-1 with TRBJ2-7; D remains ambiguous. The CDR3 has 13 amino acids. Trimming left V 0 bases short and J 5 bases short, with 11 bases between. Per germline, CDR1 DFQATT and CDR2 SNEGSKA (reference sequence). CDR3 amino acids: CSARDPVLHEQYF. The CDR3 bases are TGCAGTGCTAGAGATCCAGTCCTCCACGAGCAGTACTTC.

A remark on this clonotype: Lacking the conserved final phenylalanine or tryptophan, this CDR3 likely reflects a read error. This chain connects TRBV9 to TRBJ2-7; possibly TRBD1 for D (5 bases). In germline, CDR1 is SGDLS, CDR2 YYNGEE. This CDR3 is 14 amino acids long. Trimming took 0 bases from V and 0 from J, leaving 7 bases between them. In DNA, the CDR3 is TGTGCCAGCAGCGTAGAAGGGGACTCCTACGAGCAGTACCTC. It specifies CASSVEGDSYEQYL.

V gene TRBV13 combines with J gene TRBJ2-5; D gene ambiguous. This CDR3 has 13 residues. Germline-derived CDR1 and CDR2 are PRHDT and FYEKMQ (reference sequence). V gave up 1 base and J gave up 5 bases, with 8 bases separating them. CDR3 coding DNA: TGTGCCAGCAGCTTAGCCCGAAGGGAGACCCAGTACTTC. This sequence encodes CASSLARRETQYF.

This clonotype was detected a few times. The chain is built from TRBV4-1 and TRBJ1-1, with D hard to call. V shed 1 base and J shed 7 bases, with 10 bases lying between them. The germline CDR1 and CDR2 sequences are MGHRA and YSYEKL. This CDR3 has 13 residues. In DNA form, the CDR3 reads TGCGCCAGCAGCCAAGGGACGCCCTATGAAGCTTTCTTT. It encodes CASSQGTPYEAFF.

This clonotype was observed many times. This rearrangement joins TRBV6-1 to TRBJ1-5; the D is unclear. Trimming stripped 7 bases from V and 3 bases from J, with 13 bases between. CDR1 and CDR2 (germline): MNHNS, SASEGT. There are 14 residues in the CDR3. CDR3 residues: CASTGGLTNQPQHF. Written as DNA, the CDR3 is TGTGCCAGCACCGGAGGACTTACCAATCAGCCCCAGCATTTT.

This clonotype was seen at least ten times. The V and J genes are TRBV20-1 and TRBJ2-3; 7 positions match TRBD2. This CDR3 has 14 residues. Trimming took 0 bases from V and 14 from J; bases not matched to a gene: 14. CDR1 is DFQATT, CDR2 SNEGSKA, per germline (reference sequence). The CDR3 region is CSAREASGLALAYF. The CDR3 DNA sequence: TGCAGTGCTAGAGAGGCTAGCGGATTAGCCTTAGCGTATTTT.

In its sample, this clonotype was seen many times. The rearrangement joins TRBV5-8 to TRBJ1-2, with a possible D match to TRBD1 (5 bases). This CDR3 has 13 residues. Germline V gives CDR1 SGHTS, CDR2 YDEGEE. The V end was cut by 0 bases, the J end by 4 bases, with 7 bases between. The CDR3 spells CASSLEQAYGYTF. In DNA form, the CDR3 reads TGTGCCAGCAGCTTGGAACAGGCCTATGGCTACACCTTC.

This clonotype was seen a handful of times. A read error may be the cause here, since a much bigger clone is one base away. This chain connects TRBV4-3 to TRBJ2-3; D is uncertain. Germline assignment: CDR1 LGHNA and CDR2 YSLEER. Trimming shortened V by 1 base and J by 3 bases, and 11 bases separated the two germline ends. The CDR3 length is 15 residues. The CDR3 DNA sequence: TGCGCCAGCAGCCAAGGGCCAGTCAGAACAGATACGCAGTATTTT. Encoded protein: CASSQGPVRTDTQYF.

This clonotype was seen more than once but under ten times. The chain joins TRBV5-7 to TRBJ1-1; maybe TRBD1 (6 bases). TRBV5-7 is sorted into the ORF group, with uncertain function. V was clipped by 4 bases and J by 6 bases, with 22 bases between them. This CDR3 contains 16 residues. CDR3 in amino acids: CASSQGRTEPFPEAFF. Here the CDR3 DNA reads TGTGCCAGCAGCCAGGGACGGACAGAACCCTTCCCTGAAGCTTTCTTT.

This clonotype was seen repeatedly, ten times or more. The chain joins TRBV28 to TRBJ2-2; D call uncertain. The CDR3 has 14 amino acids. Trimming took off 7 bases at V and 5 bases at J, with 14 bases between the two ends. Looked up from germline, CDR1 is MDHEN and CDR2 is SYDVKM. The CDR3 DNA is TGTGCCAGCACCCCATTAGGGAAGACCGGGGAGCTGTTTTTT. Protein product: CASTPLGKTGELFF.

Ten or more counts support this clonotype. The chain recombines TRBV5-5 with TRBJ2-7; D possibly uses TRBD1 or TRBD2 (5 bases each). Looked up from germline, CDR1 is SGHKS and CDR2 is YYEKEE (reference sequence). Trimming pared 4 bases from V and 4 bases from J, leaving 24 bases between. The CDR3 is 17 residues long. This CDR3 reads CASSDLGDPLSGYEQYF. In nucleotides, the CDR3 is TGTGCCAGCAGCGATCTCGGGGACCCCCTCTCGGGTTACGAGCAGTACTTC.

This clonotype was seen many times. The genes are TRBV4-1 and TRBJ2-7; D may be TRBD2 (5 bases). The germline V and J ends were trimmed by 1 base and 0 bases, with 13 bases remaining between them. The CDR3 is made up of 16 amino acids. The germline CDR1 and CDR2 sequences are MGHRA and YSYEKL. CDR3 region: CASSQASSLSSYEQYF. In DNA, the CDR3 is TGCGCCAGCAGCCAAGCGTCTAGCCTGAGCTCCTACGAGCAGTACTTC.

In the case of this clonotype: The germline gene is not matched at one end of the junction; a read error may be the cause. The genes are TRBV6-1 and TRBJ2-7; D unresolved. Germline V gene sequence: CDR1 MNHNS, CDR2 SASEGT. The CDR3 has 14 residues. The CDR3 nucleotides are TGTGCCAGCAGTGATCCAGGAACTGTCTACGGGCAGTACTTC. It codes for CASSDPGTVYGQYF.

This clonotype is a singleton in its sample. The rearrangement uses TRBV6-2 or TRBV6-3 and TRBJ2-2; D perhaps matches TRBD2 (6 bases). CDR1 and CDR2 (germline): MNHEY, SVGEGT. Trimming removed 2 bases from V and 4 bases from J, with 11 bases in between. The CDR3 has 15 residues. CDR3 DNA sequence: TGTGCCAGCAGTTACCTTACCGGGGGCACCGGGGAGCTGTTTTTT. It yields the protein CASSYLTGGTGELFF.

The table lists this clonotype with a few counts. This may be a read error, as it is one base from a much larger clone. The rearrangement links TRBV6-5 to TRBJ2-2, with D maybe TRBD2 (6 bases). The CDR3 contains 16 residues. Per the germline V gene, CDR1 is MNHEY and CDR2 is SVGAGI. V lost 6 bases and J 7 bases, leaving 21 bases between the germline ends. CDR3 nucleotides: TGTGCCAGCAGCCATTCCGGGACTGTGAATGGCGGGGAGCTGTTTTTT. It yields the protein CASSHSGTVNGGELFF.

This clonotype came up many times. The chain recombines TRBV9 with TRBJ2-1; 9 positions agree with TRBD2. V shed 3 bases, J shed 7 bases, and the junction held 5 bases outside the gene matches. This CDR3 spans 14 amino acids. The germline gives CDR1 SGDLS, CDR2 YYNGEE. Here the CDR3 reads CASSAGTSFNEQFF. The CDR3, as DNA: TGTGCCAGCAGCGCCGGGACTAGCTTTAATGAGCAGTTCTTC.

Many counts were recorded for this clonotype. The V and J genes are TRBV6-5 and TRBJ1-6, with unresolved D. CDR1 MNHEY and CDR2 SVGAGI come from the germline V gene. V shed 6 bases and J shed 7 bases, with 16 bases lying between them. The CDR3 has 15 residues. The CDR3 DNA sequence: TGTGCCAGCAGACCACCGGGAGAGCTAAATTCACCCCTCCACTTT. Its protein product is CASRPPGELNSPLHF.

There are many counts of this clonotype. V and J are TRBV18 and TRBJ1-4, with TRBD1 matching over 10 bases. The germline gives CDR1 KGHSH, CDR2 LQKENI. The CDR3 spans 15 residues. Losses at the gene ends were 0 bases for V and 9 bases for J; bases not matched to a gene: 4. CDR3 nucleotides: TGTGCCAGCTCACCACCGGGACAGGGGCGGCAAAAACTGTTTTTT. Translation: CASSPPGQGRQKLFF.

This clonotype was observed at least ten times. This sequence joins TRBV6-2 or TRBV6-3 and TRBJ2-1; D is possibly TRBD1 or TRBD2 (5 bases each). Between the trimmed V and J ends, which lost 7 bases and 9 bases, there was a span of 13 bases. The germline V gene has CDR1 MNHEY and CDR2 SVGEGT. This CDR3 has 12 residues. The CDR3 sequence is CASTLGVGEQFF. The CDR3 DNA follows: TGTGCCAGCACCCTGGGGGTAGGTGAGCAGTTCTTC.

This clonotype was observed many times. The rearrangement joins TRBV20-1 to TRBJ2-7; 10 bases match TRBD2. J was trimmed by 2 bases and V by 7 bases; bases with no gene match: 5. The CDR3 runs 13 residues. Germline CDR1 is DFQATT and CDR2 is SNEGSKA (reference sequence). The CDR3: CSVDSGRTYEQYF. CDR3 coding DNA: TGCAGTGTTGATAGCGGGAGGACCTACGAGCAGTACTTC.

This clonotype has only a few counts. The V gene is TRBV29-1, the J gene TRBJ2-1; D is unclear. The ends were cut back, 1 base at V and 9 bases at J, with 16 bases in the middle. The CDR3 totals 14 residues. Germline-derived CDR1 and CDR2 are SQVTM and ANQGSEA. The CDR3 DNA follows: TGCAGCGTTGAAGGCTCCACTGTCCTTGGTGAGCAGTTCTTC. It yields the protein CSVEGSTVLGEQFF.

This clonotype was seen ten or more times. As DNA, the CDR3 is TGTGCCACCAGCGGAGCGGGAGAGGGAGACGGCGGGCAGTACTTC. Protein product: CATSGAGEGDGGQYF. The chain uses TRBV15 and TRBJ2-7; 8 bases match TRBD2. The germline gives CDR1 LNHNV, CDR2 YYDKDF (reference sequence). Germline trimming cut 5 bases from V and 9 bases from J; bases unmatched to any gene: 15. This CDR3 is built from 15 residues.

This clonotype was found many times. The chain recombines TRBV20-1 with TRBJ2-5; 11 nucleotides line up with TRBD2. This CDR3 is built from 16 residues. Trimming cost V 3 bases and J 4 bases; bases outside gene matches: 10. CDR1 is DFQATT and CDR2 is SNEGSKA in the germline V gene (reference sequence). The CDR3 loop is CSARVIAGGPGETQYF. The CDR3 coding sequence is TGCAGTGCTAGGGTTATAGCGGGAGGGCCAGGAGAGACCCAGTACTTC.

This clonotype was seen repeatedly, ten times or more. The chain recombines TRBV9 with TRBJ1-6; 8 nucleotides align to TRBD1. The germline CDR1 and CDR2 sequences are SGDLS and YYNGEE. This CDR3 spans 15 amino acids. The V and J ends lost 4 bases and 7 bases, in that order; junction bases with no gene match: 7. CDR3 coding DNA: TGTGCCAGCAGCCCCACGGACAGGGTAAATTCACCCCTCCACTTT. Its translation is CASSPTDRVNSPLHF. Full variable domain (remainder filled in from reference TRBV9 and TRBJ1-6): DSGVTQTPKHLITATGQRVTLRCSPRSGDLSVYWYQQSLDQGLQFLIQYYNGEERAKGNILERFSAQQFPDLHSELNLSSLELGDSALYFCASSPTDRVNSPLHFGNGTRLTVT.

The CDR3 region has the DNA TGTGCCACCTACATCCGACTAGTACCGGCGGGGGAGCAGTTCTTC. This encodes CATYIRLVPAGEQFF. The V call is TRBV27, the J call TRBJ2-1, with D tentatively TRBD2 (6 bases). In germline, CDR1 is MNHEY, CDR2 SMNVEV (reference sequence). V was trimmed by 10 bases and J by 10 bases, leaving 26 bases between them. The CDR3 is 15 amino acids.

This clonotype was seen once. Because it lacks the conserved phenylalanine or tryptophan at the end, this CDR3 is likely a read error. It is unclear where the CDR3 begins or ends on the DNA, so no DNA is shown, and the CDR3 is as TCRdb lists it. The chain couples TRBV20-1 to TRBJ1-2; the table gives TRBD1 as D, unverified against the DNA. The CDR3 is 16 residues long, counting both termini. Germline V lookup: CDR1 DFQATT, CDR2 SNEGSKA (reference sequence). This chain's CDR3 is CSARGGGPQGAYGDTS.

This clonotype was detected a few times. A much larger clone lies a single base off, so this may be a read error. V is TRBV19 and J is TRBJ1-4; D is uncertain. Germline values: CDR1 LNHDA, CDR2 SQIVND (reference sequence). The CDR3 length is 15 residues. CDR3 coding DNA: TGTGCCAGTAGTACGCAGGTAGCAACTAATGAAAAACCGTTTTTT. Protein: CASSTQVATNEKPFF.

This clonotype was seen at least ten times. The CDR3 region has the DNA TGCGCCAGCAGCCAATTTGGGGGCCATTCGAGCGGTGACGAGCAGTACTTC. This gives the protein CASSQFGGHSSGDEQYF. The genes are TRBV4-1 and TRBJ2-7; TRBD1 might be the D (6 bases). The CDR3 spans 17 residues. The germline gives CDR1 MGHRA, CDR2 YSYEKL. V lost 2 bases and J 5 bases, leaving 22 bases between the germline ends.

This clonotype was seen only a few times. Since a much larger clone is just one base distant, this may be a read error. The chain has TRBV13 and TRBJ2-7; 10 nucleotides agree with TRBD1. The germline gives CDR1 PRHDT, CDR2 FYEKMQ (reference sequence). The CDR3 has 17 amino acids. Trimming cost V 5 bases and J 7 bases; bases outside gene matches: 17. Here the CDR3 DNA reads TGTGCCAGCAGCCCCCCCGAGGGGGACAGGGGACTGGGGGAGCAGTACTTC. This gives the protein CASSPPEGDRGLGEQYF.

This clonotype has ten or more counts. The V gene is TRBV4-3, the J gene TRBJ2-1; TRBD2 matches 8 bases. Per the germline V gene, CDR1 is LGHNA and CDR2 is YSLEER. J gave up 8 bases and V 1 base, and 4 bases lay outside the gene matches. The CDR3 loop spans 14 amino acids. The CDR3 loop reads CASSQVAGPDEQFF. The CDR3 nucleotides are TGCGCCAGCAGCCAAGTAGCGGGACCGGATGAGCAGTTCTTC.

The chain carries TRBV6-2 or TRBV6-3 and TRBJ1-1; D is unresolved. CDR1 is MNHEY, CDR2 SVGEGT, per germline. The CDR3 spans 12 residues. Between the trimmed V and J ends, which lost 6 bases and 11 bases, there was a span of 16 bases. Here the CDR3 reads CASRTGLGRAFF. Written as DNA, the CDR3 is TGTGCCAGCAGAACGGGGTTAGGCCGCGCTTTCTTT.

The chain uses TRBV30 and TRBJ2-4; a weak D match, TRBD2 (6 bases). Trimming shortened V by 8 bases and J by 0 bases, and 14 bases separated the two germline ends. The germline V gene encodes CDR1 GTSNPN and CDR2 SVGIG (reference sequence). The CDR3 length is 14 residues. The CDR3 here is CARGTPLAKNIQYF. CDR3 coding DNA: TGTGCCCGGGGGACTCCTTTAGCCAAAAACATTCAGTACTTC. The whole variable domain, filled in from reference TRBV30 and TRBJ2-4, reads SQTIHQWPATLVQPVGSPLSLECTVEGTSNPNLYWYRQAAGRGLQLLFYSVGIGQISSEVPQNLSASRPQDRQFILSSKKLLLSDSGFYLCARGTPLAKNIQYFGAGTRLSVL.